Listed below are T cell receptor beta chains from one sample, sequenced in a study of immune heterogeneity within non-small cell lung tumors. TCRdb passed the multiplex PCR reads through MiXCR, listing each CDR3 protein once. The sample lists more than 9,500 distinct CDR3 sequences; around a fifth were seen once. The specimen was lung tumor tissue. All receptors derive from a man in his 60s with non-small cell lung cancer. The CDR3 runs from the conserved cysteine through the conserved F or W. Each record gives: D gene, J gene, V gene, CDR3 protein. The D gene is left open where the match is weak.

TRBD2 TRBJ2-1 TRBV7-3 CASSRGLAGDEQFF
- TRBJ2-5 TRBV20-1 CAGQHQETQYF
- TRBJ1-2 TRBV14 CASSRLGWQEYGYTF
TRBD2 TRBJ2-2 TRBV6-1 CASSSLGTSGRSDTGELFF
TRBD1 TRBJ2-7 TRBV5-1 CASSIGTAQTHEQYF
- TRBJ1-1 TRBV7-8 CASSLKGQTEAFF
TRBD2 TRBJ2-7 TRBV5-1 CASTSGGSIDEQYF
- TRBJ2-1 TRBV20-1 CSARGEYNEQFF
- TRBJ2-2 TRBV7-8 CASSLGLSVWELFF
- TRBJ2-1 TRBV6-1 CASSKTGDRQFF
- TRBJ1-1 TRBV19 CASRRGPDTEAFF
TRBD1 TRBJ2-1 TRBV28 CASSRPGQGTHEQFF
TRBD1 TRBJ2-3 TRBV7-9 CASSIGQGDEHFF
- TRBJ1-1 TRBV5-6 CASNPWRILNTEAFF
TRBD1 TRBJ2-2 TRBV15 CATSREQGVGTGELFF
TRBD2 TRBJ2-2 TRBV28 CASRPGRGNTGELFF
TRBD1 TRBJ1-1 TRBV19 CANNPGGRTEAFF
- TRBJ2-7 TRBV6-1 CASTYSYEQYF
- TRBJ1-1 TRBV6-1 CASNGYRHTEAFF
- TRBJ2-2 TRBV6-1 CASSEAGGRTGELFF
- TRBJ2-1 TRBV12-3/TRBV12-4 CASSLDSPRRYGQFF
TRBD1 TRBJ2-7 TRBV5-4 CASSYNRGPSTHF
TRBD2 TRBJ2-1 TRBV28 CASRISGGTQFF
TRBD2 TRBJ2-1 TRBV24-1 CATSDGPGGEQFF